Here is one TCR beta chain with its context. Its cognate antigen has yet to be identified. No much larger clone is present one base from it, and per-base qualities are unavailable. Ends trimmed: V by 4 bases, J by 2 bases; bases unmatched to a gene: 1. From a lookup of the germline V gene (reference sequence), CDR1 and CDR2 are LNHDA and SQIVND. The CDR3 runs 14 residues from the cysteine to the phenylalanine. Of all the DNA, just the CDR3 is kept, 42 bases in frame from base 1. This sample's time point label indicates: more than 10 months on ibrutinib. For TCR beta library preparation, roughly 2 micrograms of genomic DNA were extracted from the cryopreserved PBMCs. Longitudinal blood samples from CLL patients on ibrutinib monotherapy were analyzed using high-throughput TCR beta sequencing. The patients were enrolled in a single-center, open-label phase 2 trial of ibrutinib monotherapy. These data originate in a study of cytotoxic CD8 clonotypes in ibrutinib-treated CLL (dated by TCRdb to about 2021). About the full investigation: The cohort included around 16 treatment-naive and fewer than 12 relapsed/refractory patients; roughly 17 were IGHV unmutated. Partial responses were observed in some 24 patients and complete responses in 2; after a median follow-up of around 68 months, remission was maintained in approximately 14 patients and progression was observed in 12. Response samples were taken after a median of roughly a year on treatment, ranging from roughly 6 to 36 months. On average, each sample yielded around 250,000 productive templates and about 95,000 productive rearrangements. Longitudinal samples were obtainable from about 30% of the roughly 90 participants in the trial. Cryopreserved peripheral blood mononuclear cells were obtained before treatment, at response, and at either sustained remission or disease progression. All remission and progressive disease samples were collected while patients were still receiving ibrutinib. The full study reports these points: At ibrutinib response clonality went up, during sustained remission it held steady, and at progression it dropped back toward baseline. Baseline clonality exceeded that of age-matched healthy donors and correlated strongly with circulating CD8+ T-cell counts. Sustained-remission and progressing patients did not have matched sampling times, and lymph node repertoires were not examined. Public clonotypes were found to be uncommon and were observed to contract or remain stable during treatment; the increase in clonality was shown to reflect expansion of private clonotypes at ibrutinib response.

Each clonotype received, on average, about 10x coverage in deep resolution sequencing performed on a MiSeq, where the target depth lay between 1 in 1 million and 1 in 200,000 T cells. TCR beta libraries were generated with the immunoSEQ hsTCRB Kit. In the original analysis: The data were analyzed with ImmunoSEQ Analyzer and ImmunoSEQ Data Assistant, and V, D and J gene assignments followed IMGT definitions. Clonality was computed as one minus normalized Shannon entropy of productive rearrangement frequencies, ranging from 0 to 1. Public clonotype analysis was restricted to overrepresented clonotypes comprising at least 0.05% of each patient's repertoire. Roughly 13 age-matched healthy donor repertoires from immuneACCESS were used as controls for clonality. TCRdb holds this immuneACCESS table with in-frame rearrangements only. Some clones are missing; in checked studies, unresolved V genes explain under half, and the rest has no known cause. V, J and clone size reflect that table, while D and trimming were determined from the DNA. The sample has just over 65,000 clones on record, 68% of them singletons. The ten top clones hold under 6% of the sample.

This receptor was identified in a human donor with chronic lymphocytic leukemia. The V gene is TRBV19 and the J gene is TRBJ1-4; 7 central nucleotides agree with TRBD1. Material: PBMCs, obtained after 12 months of ibrutinib treatment. The DNA reads TGTGCCAGTAGTACCAGGGGGACTAATGAAAAACTGTTTTTT. Protein translation: CASSTRGTNEKLFF.